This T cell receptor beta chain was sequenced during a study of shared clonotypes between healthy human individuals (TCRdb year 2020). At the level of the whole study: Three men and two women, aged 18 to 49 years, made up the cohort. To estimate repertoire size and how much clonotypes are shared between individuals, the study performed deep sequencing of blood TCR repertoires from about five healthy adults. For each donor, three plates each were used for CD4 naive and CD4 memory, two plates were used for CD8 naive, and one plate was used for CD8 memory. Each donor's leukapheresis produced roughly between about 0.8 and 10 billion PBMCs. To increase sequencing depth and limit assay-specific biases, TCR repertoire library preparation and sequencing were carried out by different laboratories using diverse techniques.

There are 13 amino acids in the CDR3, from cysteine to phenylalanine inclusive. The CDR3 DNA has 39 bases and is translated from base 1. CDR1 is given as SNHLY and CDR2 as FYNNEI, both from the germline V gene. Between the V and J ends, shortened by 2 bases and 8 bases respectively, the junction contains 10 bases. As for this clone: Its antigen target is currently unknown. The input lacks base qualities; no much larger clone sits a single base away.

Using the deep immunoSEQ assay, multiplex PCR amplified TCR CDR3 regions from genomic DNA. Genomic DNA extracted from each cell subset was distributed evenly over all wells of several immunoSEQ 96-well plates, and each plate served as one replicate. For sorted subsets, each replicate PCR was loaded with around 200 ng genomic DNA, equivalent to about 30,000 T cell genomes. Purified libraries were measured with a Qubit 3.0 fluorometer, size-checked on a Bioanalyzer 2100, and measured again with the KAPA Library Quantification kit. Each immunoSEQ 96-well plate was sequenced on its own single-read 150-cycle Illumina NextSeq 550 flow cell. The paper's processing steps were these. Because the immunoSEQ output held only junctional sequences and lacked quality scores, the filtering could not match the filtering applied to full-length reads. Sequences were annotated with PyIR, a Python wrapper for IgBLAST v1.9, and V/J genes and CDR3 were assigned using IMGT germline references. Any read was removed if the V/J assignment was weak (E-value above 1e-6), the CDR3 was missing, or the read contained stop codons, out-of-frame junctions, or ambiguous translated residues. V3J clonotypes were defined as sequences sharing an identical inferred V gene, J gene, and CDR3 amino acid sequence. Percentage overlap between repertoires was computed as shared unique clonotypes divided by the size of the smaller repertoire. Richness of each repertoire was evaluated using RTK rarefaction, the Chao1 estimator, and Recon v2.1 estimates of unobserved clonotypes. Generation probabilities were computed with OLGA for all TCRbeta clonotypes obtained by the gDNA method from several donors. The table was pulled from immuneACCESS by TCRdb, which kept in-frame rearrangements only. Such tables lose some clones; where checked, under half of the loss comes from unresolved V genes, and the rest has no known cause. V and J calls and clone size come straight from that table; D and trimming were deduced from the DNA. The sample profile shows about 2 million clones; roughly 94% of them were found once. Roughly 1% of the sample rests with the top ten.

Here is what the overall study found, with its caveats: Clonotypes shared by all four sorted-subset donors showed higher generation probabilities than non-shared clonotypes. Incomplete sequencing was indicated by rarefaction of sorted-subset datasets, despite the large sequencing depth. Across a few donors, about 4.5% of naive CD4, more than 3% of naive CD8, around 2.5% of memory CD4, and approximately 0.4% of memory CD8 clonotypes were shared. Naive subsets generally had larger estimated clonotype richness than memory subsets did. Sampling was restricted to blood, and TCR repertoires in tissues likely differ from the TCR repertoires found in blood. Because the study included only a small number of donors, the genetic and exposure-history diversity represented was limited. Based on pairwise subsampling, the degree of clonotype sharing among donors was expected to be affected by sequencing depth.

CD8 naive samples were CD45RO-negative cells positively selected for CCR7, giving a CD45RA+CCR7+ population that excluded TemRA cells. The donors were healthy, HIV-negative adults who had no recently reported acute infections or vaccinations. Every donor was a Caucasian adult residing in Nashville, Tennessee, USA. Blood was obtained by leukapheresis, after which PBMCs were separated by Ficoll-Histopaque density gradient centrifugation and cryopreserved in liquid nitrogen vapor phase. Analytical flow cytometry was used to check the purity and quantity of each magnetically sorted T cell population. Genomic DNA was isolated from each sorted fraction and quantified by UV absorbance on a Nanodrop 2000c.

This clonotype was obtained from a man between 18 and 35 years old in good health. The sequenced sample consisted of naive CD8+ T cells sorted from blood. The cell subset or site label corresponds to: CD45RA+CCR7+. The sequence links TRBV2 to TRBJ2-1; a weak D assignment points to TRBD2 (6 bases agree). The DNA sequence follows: TGTGCCAGCAGTGAAAGCACTAGCTATGAGCAGTTCTTC. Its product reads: CASSESTSYEQFF.